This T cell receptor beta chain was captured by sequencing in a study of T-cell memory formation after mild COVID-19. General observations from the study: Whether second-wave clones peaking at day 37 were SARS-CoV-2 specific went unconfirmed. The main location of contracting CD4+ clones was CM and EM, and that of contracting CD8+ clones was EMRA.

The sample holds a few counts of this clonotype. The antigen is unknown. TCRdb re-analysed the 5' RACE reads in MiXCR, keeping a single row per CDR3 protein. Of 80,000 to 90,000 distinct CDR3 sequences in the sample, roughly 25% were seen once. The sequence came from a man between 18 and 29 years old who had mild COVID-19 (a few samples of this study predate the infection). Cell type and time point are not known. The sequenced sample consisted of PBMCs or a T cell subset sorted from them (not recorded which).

CDR3 loop: CASSLGRRVNTEAFF. DNA for the CDR3: TGTGCCAGCAGCCTAGGGAGGCGGGTGAACACTGAAGCTTTCTTT. The genes are TRBV7-2 and TRBJ1-1, with D unclear. Germline CDR1 SGHTA, CDR2 FQGNSA. V lost 5 bases to trimming and J lost 0 bases, with 13 bases between them. The CDR3 totals 15 residues.